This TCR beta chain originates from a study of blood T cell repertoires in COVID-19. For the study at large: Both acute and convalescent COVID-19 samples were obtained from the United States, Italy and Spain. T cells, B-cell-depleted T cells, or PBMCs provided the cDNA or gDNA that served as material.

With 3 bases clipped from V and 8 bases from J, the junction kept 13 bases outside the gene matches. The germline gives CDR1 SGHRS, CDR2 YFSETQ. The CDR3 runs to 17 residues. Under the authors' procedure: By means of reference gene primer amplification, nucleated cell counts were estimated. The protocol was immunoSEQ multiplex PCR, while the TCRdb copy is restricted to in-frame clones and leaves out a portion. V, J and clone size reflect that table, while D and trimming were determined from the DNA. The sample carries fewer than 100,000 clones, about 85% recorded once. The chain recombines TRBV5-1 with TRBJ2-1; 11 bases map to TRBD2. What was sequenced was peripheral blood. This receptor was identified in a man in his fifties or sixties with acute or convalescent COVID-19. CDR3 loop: CASSSGYSGRAMDEQFF. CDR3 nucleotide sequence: TGCGCCAGCAGCTCGGGTTATAGCGGGAGGGCGATGGATGAGCAGTTCTTC.